This is a list of T cell receptor beta chains from one sample in a study of blood T cell repertoires in COVID-19. Repertoires were generated with immunoSEQ multiplex PCR, while TCRdb's copy carries only in-frame clones and drops some. In the table there are 250,000 to 300,000 clones, roughly 90% of which are singletons. Sequencing was carried out using PBMCs or T cells enriched from blood (not recorded which). These receptors all come from a woman aged 40-49 years with acute COVID-19. CDR3s include the opening cysteine and the closing phenylalanine or tryptophan. The order of the fields is V gene, D gene, CDR3 protein. The D gene is left open where the match is weak.

V gene: TRBV12-3/TRBV12-4
D gene: -
CDR3 protein: CASSFSTSHTF

V gene: TRBV6-5
D gene: -
CDR3 protein: CASSIPTGEAFF

V gene: TRBV6-1
D gene: TRBD1
CDR3 protein: CASSVQGFQPQHF

V gene: TRBV5-8
D gene: -
CDR3 protein: CASSLIQGGNQPQHF

V gene: TRBV30
D gene: -
CDR3 protein: CAWRRENSPLHF

V gene: TRBV7-2
D gene: -
CDR3 protein: CASSLRGRATDTQYF

V gene: TRBV11-2
D gene: -
CDR3 protein: CASSLGRGSEAFF

V gene: TRBV3-1/TRBV3-2
D gene: -
CDR3 protein: CASSPLLRGARGRHNEQFF

V gene: TRBV4-2
D gene: -
CDR3 protein: CASSQDLLATRSGYTF

V gene: TRBV28
D gene: -
CDR3 protein: CASSLSTGYNEKLFF

V gene: TRBV6-5
D gene: TRBD1
CDR3 protein: CAIQGDLYEQYF

V gene: TRBV2
D gene: -
CDR3 protein: CASQRGSGNTIYF

V gene: TRBV3-1/TRBV3-2
D gene: -
CDR3 protein: CASSQGWAQYF

V gene: TRBV24-1
D gene: -
CDR3 protein: CATSDRLDGTQYF

V gene: TRBV4-2
D gene: TRBD2
CDR3 protein: CASSLSGGKNQETQYF

V gene: TRBV11-2
D gene: TRBD1
CDR3 protein: CASRLQGALGTEAFF

V gene: TRBV6-1
D gene: TRBD2
CDR3 protein: CASSEAPTLAGGTDTQYF

V gene: TRBV11-2
D gene: -
CDR3 protein: CASSLGGHRRAFF

V gene: TRBV5-6
D gene: TRBD1
CDR3 protein: CASSLEQGAGYNSPLHF

V gene: TRBV7-2
D gene: TRBD1
CDR3 protein: CASIIQGAEAYNEQFF

V gene: TRBV24-1
D gene: TRBD1
CDR3 protein: CATSDFGDREEPQHF

V gene: TRBV7-9
D gene: -
CDR3 protein: CASSLGRRTYNEQFF

V gene: TRBV19
D gene: TRBD2
CDR3 protein: CASATASGSQWDEQFF

V gene: TRBV6-5
D gene: TRBD2
CDR3 protein: CASRLAGGTDTQYF